Listed below are T cell receptor beta chains from one sample, sequenced in a study of human T cells and chemical hapten exposure. TCRdb reprocessed the RACE reads with MiXCR, giving one entry per CDR3 protein. The sample lists around 31,000 distinct CDR3 sequences; approximately 7.4% were seen once. Sequencing was carried out using whole blood. Every receptor here comes from a human donor in good health. Some clones in this sample may be carry-over from other donors' samples. Each CDR3 is given with its conserved first and last residue. D genes are given only for firm matches. Expanded clones are given a class, and other clones once, few, many or no size at all.

j_call v_call d_call clone_size cdr3_aa cdr3_nt
TRBJ2-2 TRBV3-1 TRBD2 many CASSQVTAGVTGELFF TGTGCCAGCAGCCAAGTTACAGCGGGAGTCACCGGGGAGCTGTTTTTT
TRBJ1-1 TRBV30 - - CAWTLGSNTEAFF TGTGCCTGGACTTTAGGATCGAACACTGAAGCTTTCTTT
TRBJ1-1 TRBV25-1 - many CASSKDLGDTEAFF TGTGCCAGCAGTAAAGACCTAGGGGACACTGAAGCTTTCTTT
TRBJ2-5 TRBV14 - - CASSHGPRETQYF TGTGCCAGCAGCCATGGACCGCGCGAGACCCAGTACTTC
TRBJ1-6 TRBV5-6 - many CASSLPGGSHNSPLHF TGTGCCAGCAGCTTACCGGGGGGGAGCCATAATTCACCCCTCCACTTT
TRBJ1-2 TRBV7-2 - - CASSLVRGGVDGYTF TGTGCCAGCAGCTTAGTCAGGGGAGGAGTGGATGGCTACACCTTC
TRBJ2-7 TRBV28 - - CASSLPPYEQYF TGTGCCAGCAGTTTGCCCCCCTACGAGCAGTACTTC
TRBJ1-1 TRBV29-1 TRBD1 - CSVLGGQGSTEAFF TGCAGCGTTCTAGGGGGACAGGGGTCGACTGAAGCTTTCTTT
TRBJ2-7 TRBV3-1 - many CASSLRGGAGGSEQYF TGTGCCAGCAGCCTCAGGGGGGGCGCAGGGGGCAGCGAGCAGTACTTC
TRBJ1-1 TRBV29-1 TRBD1 many CSETGEKVTTEAFF TGCAGCGAGACAGGGGAGAAAGTAACGACTGAAGCTTTCTTT
TRBJ1-5 TRBV2 - - CASRTGLYQPQHF TGTGCCAGCAGAACAGGGTTATATCAGCCCCAGCATTTT
TRBJ1-5 TRBV15 - - CATSRDYGFYQPQHF TGTGCCACCAGCAGAGATTACGGGTTTTATCAGCCCCAGCATTTT
TRBJ2-5 TRBV5-5 TRBD1 - CASSWKTGGAETQYF TGTGCCAGCAGCTGGAAAACAGGGGGAGCTGAGACCCAGTACTTC
TRBJ1-2 TRBV7-9 TRBD1 many CASSSDRGRYGYTF TGTGCCAGCAGCTCGGACAGGGGAAGATATGGCTACACCTTC
TRBJ2-7 TRBV28 - - CASSPQAYEQYF TGTGCCAGCAGTCCACAGGCCTACGAGCAGTACTTC
TRBJ1-3 TRBV29-1 - - CSVSGLEGNTIYF TGCAGCGTGTCGGGCCTGGAGGGAAACACCATATATTTT
TRBJ2-7 TRBV5-4 - many CASSLGRGSYEQYF TGTGCCAGCAGCCTGGGACGGGGCTCCTACGAGCAGTACTTC
TRBJ2-3 TRBV13 - many CASSLGLLSTDTQYF TGTGCCAGCAGCTTAGGCCTTCTTAGCACAGATACGCAGTATTTT
TRBJ2-5 TRBV5-1 TRBD2 many CASSLALGLAAQETQYF TGCGCCAGCAGCTTGGCCCTCGGACTAGCAGCGCAAGAGACCCAGTACTTC
TRBJ2-7 TRBV5-1 - many CASSSLQGADYEQYF TGCGCCAGCAGCAGTTTACAGGGAGCCGACTACGAGCAGTACTTC
TRBJ2-1 TRBV6-5 - - CASSYSTRTVSYNEQFF TGTGCCAGCAGTTACTCGACGAGGACAGTCTCCTACAATGAGCAGTTCTTC
TRBJ1-2 TRBV6-5 - many CASSPPWGREDGYTF TGTGCCAGCAGTCCCCCATGGGGAAGAGAGGATGGCTACACCTTC
TRBJ2-1 TRBV7-2 - - CASSPHPYNEQFF TGTGCCAGCAGCCCCCACCCTTACAATGAGCAGTTCTTC
TRBJ2-3 TRBV27 TRBD2 few CASSTILAGGGAWMNTQYF TGTGCCAGCAGTACCATACTAGCGGGGGGGGGCGCCTGGATGAATACGCAGTATTTT
TRBJ2-5 TRBV7-9 - medium-sized CASSFSQETQYF TGTGCCAGCAGCTTCAGCCAAGAGACCCAGTACTTC
TRBJ2-7 TRBV20-1 - many CSAKNQGREQYF TGCAGTGCTAAGAACCAGGGGCGCGAGCAGTACTTC
TRBJ1-5 TRBV6-6 TRBD1 few CASSRAGAGGTGSNQPQHF TGTGCCAGCAGCCGCGCCGGGGCAGGGGGCACAGGGAGCAATCAGCCCCAGCATTTT
TRBJ2-1 TRBV18 TRBD1 - CASSHDRGVAFF TGTGCCAGCTCTCACGACAGGGGAGTGGCGTTCTTC
TRBJ2-7 TRBV20-1 TRBD2 many CSAIKTSGEQYF TGCAGTGCTATCAAGACTAGCGGCGAGCAGTACTTC
TRBJ2-1 TRBV5-1 TRBD2 - CASSLGGTSGRSSYNERFF TGCGCCAGCAGCTTGGGGGGGACTAGCGGGAGGAGCTCCTACAATGAGCGGTTCTTC
TRBJ2-2 TRBV18 - - CASSPPDRYTGELFF TGTGCCAGCTCACCACCGGACAGATACACCGGGGAGCTGTTTTTT
TRBJ1-2 TRBV19 - - CASSLAFIYGYTF TGTGCCAGTAGCCTCGCCTTCATCTATGGCTACACCTTC
TRBJ2-7 TRBV5-6 - many CASSRPDVYEQYF TGTGCCAGCAGCCGTCCGGACGTGTACGAGCAGTACTTC
TRBJ2-6 TRBV5-6 - - CASSFAGRETSGANVLTF TGTGCCAGCAGCTTTGCAGGAAGGGAGACCTCTGGGGCCAACGTCCTGACTTTC
TRBJ1-2 TRBV12-3/TRBV12-4 TRBD1 many CASSLDRGRSGYTF TGTGCCAGCAGTTTGGACAGGGGGCGGAGTGGCTACACCTTC
TRBJ1-1 TRBV18 - - CASSRGGQTEAFF TGTGCCAGCTCACGGGGGGGTCAGACTGAAGCTTTCTTT
TRBJ2-5 TRBV12-3/TRBV12-4 - many CASSLKFRETQYF TGTGCCAGCAGTTTAAAGTTCCGAGAGACCCAGTACTTC
TRBJ1-1 TRBV27 - - CASSLFPDKNTEAFF TGTGCCAGCAGTTTATTCCCCGACAAGAACACTGAAGCTTTCTTT
TRBJ1-2 TRBV28 TRBD1 many CASSRDSTNYGYTF TGTGCCAGCAGCCGGGACAGCACTAACTATGGCTACACCTTC
TRBJ2-1 TRBV12-3/TRBV12-4 - few CASSLGNEQFF TGTGCCAGCAGTCTAGGGAATGAGCAGTTCTTC
TRBJ1-6 TRBV19 TRBD1 - CASSIGTGNSPLHF TGTGCCAGTAGTATCGGGACAGGCAATTCACCCCTCCACTTT
TRBJ1-2 TRBV4-3 TRBD1 few CASSQDYRPGGDYGYTF TGCGCCAGCAGCCAAGATTACCGCCCAGGGGGCGACTATGGCTACACCTTC